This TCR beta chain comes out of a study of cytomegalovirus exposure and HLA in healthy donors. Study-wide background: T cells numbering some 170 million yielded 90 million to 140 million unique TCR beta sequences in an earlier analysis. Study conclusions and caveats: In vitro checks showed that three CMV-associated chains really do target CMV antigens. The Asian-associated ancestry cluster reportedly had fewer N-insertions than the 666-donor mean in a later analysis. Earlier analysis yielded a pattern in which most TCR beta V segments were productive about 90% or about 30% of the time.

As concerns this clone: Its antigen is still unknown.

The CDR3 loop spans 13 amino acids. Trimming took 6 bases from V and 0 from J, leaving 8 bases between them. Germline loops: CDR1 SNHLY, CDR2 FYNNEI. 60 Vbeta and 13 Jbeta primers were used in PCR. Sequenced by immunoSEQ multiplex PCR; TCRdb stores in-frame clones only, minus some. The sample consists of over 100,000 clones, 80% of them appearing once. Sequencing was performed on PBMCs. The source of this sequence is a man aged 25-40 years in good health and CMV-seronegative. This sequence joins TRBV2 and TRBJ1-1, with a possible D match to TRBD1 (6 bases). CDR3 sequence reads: CASRQGLNTEAFF. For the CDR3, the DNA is TGTGCCAGCAGGCAGGGGCTGAACACTGAAGCTTTCTTT.